This T cell receptor (beta chain) is from a study of cytomegalovirus exposure and HLA in healthy donors (dated by TCRdb to 2016 to 2017). Looking at the study overall: In an earlier analysis of approximately 500 of the donors, about 260 Gb of sequence data and 117 million unique TCR beta sequences from some 170 million T cells were reported. An early release that covered fewer than 750 HLA-typed donors contained approximately 300 gigabases of sequencing data and 65 million to 100 million unique TCR sequences. Among the roughly 400 genotyped donors, around 81% belonged to the genetic ancestry cluster associated with self-reported Caucasian donors. The aim of the study was to test whether cataloging public T cell receptors could identify signatures of past pathogen exposure. Using immunosequencing, the study profiled T cell repertoires from around 680 subjects and related those repertoires to cytomegalovirus serostatus. Besides the first cohort of approximately 710 subjects, a separate validation cohort made up of over 95 different subjects was used. High-throughput TCR immunosequencing, statistical association of individual TCRs with disease status, and machine learning were combined to predict cytomegalovirus infection status. To study patterns of TCR occurrence, a later analysis re-analyzed previously published TCR beta repertoires from hundreds of donors and added high-resolution HLA genotyping. Rather than drawing on any new phenotypic data, the later analysis identified candidate immune exposures from TCR beta sequences and the way those sequences occurred across donors. To decide whether each TCR beta V gene segment behaved as functional or pseudogenic, an earlier analysis of approximately 600 of the donors relied on high-throughput TCR beta sequencing. Donor age, sex, ethnicity and CMV serostatus were compiled together with the repertoire data. A later genetic analysis took genome-wide SNP genotypes for about 65% of the 666 donors and used that subset as a discovery cohort. Every repertoire in the discovery cohort had been generated on one and the same sequencing platform. Both class I and class II loci were covered by HLA typing, at four-digit resolution. The number of typed donors differed by locus: about 620-640 for A, B, C, DRB1 and DQB1; some 500 for DQA1; 606 for DPA1; and about 450 for DPB1. Four or five DR-DQ haplotypes were treated as single units for association and clustering because of strong linkage in the cohort. Among some 400 genotyped donors of the cohort, an average of approximately 200,000 unique TCR beta nucleotide sequences was sequenced per donor, of which about 18% were non-productive. Paper-wide results and their limitations: A further reported finding was that TCR beta sequences accurately predicted the HLA-A and HLA-B alleles for most subjects in the first cohort. Because counts were too low, 15 to 20 rarely observed V segments, including chromosome 9 orphons, were excluded from the earlier analysis of about 500 of the donors. Three of the identified cytomegalovirus-associated TCR beta chains were confirmed in vitro to be specific for cytomegalovirus antigens. In a later analysis, HLA-associated TCR beta chains showed more clonal expansion and lower generation probabilities than non-associated chains that were equally common. In an earlier analysis of approximately 590 of the donors, most TCR beta V segments appeared in productive rearrangements about 90% or about 30% of the time, broadly matching IMGT annotations. According to a later genetic analysis, donors in an Asian-associated ancestry cluster had fewer N-insertions in productive TCRs than the approximately 670-donor mean. Sequencing depth was assumed to be roughly uniform across donors in the presence/absence analyses, though that assumption may not hold. The 87-base-pair reads could not distinguish some IMGT-functional V segments, including TRBV6-2 and TRBV6-3, so those segments were excluded. In this cohort, only TCR beta chains were sequenced, and detectable features were limited by the absence of alpha or paired-chain data. According to a later analysis, TCR association rates differed among HLA loci, with DRB1 alleles showing the most associated TCRs and HLA-C alleles showing the fewest. While some public TCRs were present in many individuals, most TCR sequences turned up only very rarely across donors. In a later genetic analysis, a missense DCLRE1C variant was associated with V-gene and J-gene trimming of TCR beta chains, and the association was replicated in an independent cohort. Several of the top co-occurrence clusters appeared to be linked to parvovirus B19, influenza, CMV and Epstein-Barr virus, according to a later analysis. HLA typing was unavailable for some donors at each locus, so association tests used only the typed subset. In both the original and validation cohorts, the classifier was reported to diagnose cytomegalovirus status with high specificity and sensitivity. The study gave a list of about 160 TCR beta chains associated with cytomegalovirus. CMV serostatus was the only immune exposure information available for the cohort. According to a later analysis, most CMV-associated TCR beta chains appeared to be HLA-restricted, and the HLA associations seemed to be driven largely by CMV exposure. The sequencing pipeline was judged likely to have produced a cluster of highly shared sequence variants as a technical artifact. Correlated functional status among segregating V segments might be attributable to linkage disequilibrium, but an unknown experimental factor could not be ruled out. Strong co-occurrence of HLA alleles, especially DR and DQ, made assigning TCR associations to individual alleles difficult. The authors suggested that the approach could potentially be extended to other disease states and immunological phenotypes. A later analysis associated about 17,000 TCR beta sequences with specific HLA alleles at a false discovery rate of 0.05.

To note about this clone: It lacks a known antigen. Base quality data are lacking; no much larger clone is found one base away.

From cysteine to phenylalanine, the CDR3 is 13 amino acids long. The read is trimmed to its CDR3 DNA, 39 bases read in frame from base 1. V and J lose 5 bases and 6 bases, and a span of 13 bases separates them. The germline V gene specifies SGHAT as CDR1 and FQNNGV as CDR2. The cohort was made up of approximately 700 healthy bone marrow donors. At the time of sampling, every cohort member was nominally healthy, though immune exposures that went unrecorded were likely present. The donor tested CMV seropositive and was one of the 289 seropositive cohort members. Every donor gave a peripheral blood sample, and the peripheral blood mononuclear cells from that sample were used for TCR beta sequencing. Genomic DNA extraction from the blood cell samples was performed with the Qiagen DNeasy Blood Extraction Kit. Library preparation employed the immunoSEQ multiplex PCR assay. A mixture of 60 forward primers for TCR Vbeta segments and 13 reverse primers for TCR Jbeta segments was used in the multiplex PCR. The CDR3 region of rearranged TCR beta genes was amplified from genomic DNA by a multiplex PCR assay. On the Illumina HiSeq System, the amplified TCR beta libraries were sequenced as 87-base-pair reads. The study's own analysis went as follows. A later analysis tallied 75 million to 95 million unique TCR beta chains across the 660 or so repertoires, and approximately 12 million of those chains were shared by two or more donors. A nearest-neighbor algorithm error-corrected the raw reads and collapsed the reads into unique sequences, merging closely related sequences to remove PCR and sequencing errors. To assign V, D and J gene segments, CDR3 sequences were aligned to IMGT reference sequences. For a sequence to be retained, at least a six-nucleotide match to both a V gene segment and a J gene segment was required. Rearrangements were called productive when the CDR3 lacked stop codons and stayed in frame with V and J; all others were non-productive. CDR3 was defined according to IMGT convention as the region running from the second conserved V-encoded cysteine to the conserved J-encoded phenylalanine. The earlier analysis of fewer than 700 of the donors excluded sequences that lacked an unambiguous match to a single V gene segment. An earlier analysis of fewer than 750 of the donors called V segments functional above 56.7% productive rearrangements and segregating when the between-donor standard deviation exceeded 5%. A statistical classification framework was built for diagnosing cytomegalovirus status from the catalog of TCR beta chain sequences. In a later analysis, TCR nucleotide sequences were compared against IMGT/GENE-DB human TR gene sequences so that V and J genes could be assigned. Using the TCRdist pipeline, a later analysis assigned CDR3 sequences along with most-parsimonious VDJ recombination scenarios. A later analysis defined each TCR beta chain by its CDR3 amino acid sequence plus V-gene family, and excluded reads lacking a unique V-gene family. A later analysis removed several hundred highly shared, low-generation-probability nucleotide sequences to deal with suspected cross-contamination and a sequencing artifact. A later analysis calculated a clonal expansion index for each public chain from normalized within-repertoire ranks of inferred template counts. In a later analysis, generation probabilities were computed with a VDJ recombination model fitted to out-of-frame rearrangements, and the resulting probabilities were checked against IGoR. In a later analysis, hypergeometric tests were used to score TCR-TCR, TCR-HLA and TCR-CMV co-occurrence, with a repertoire-size bias correction applied to TCR pairs. A later analysis estimated false discovery rates by permuting HLA or CMV assignments 20 times. In a later analysis, co-occurring TCRs were grouped using DBSCAN, with TCRdist sequence similarity added in when clustering inside HLA-allele-positive subsets. Repertoires with fewer than 30,000 or more than 120,000 public chains, plus five repertoires with anomalous nucleotide sharing, were excluded from co-occurrence clustering. TCRdb holds this immuneACCESS table with in-frame rearrangements only. Some clones are missing; in checked studies, unresolved V genes explain under half, and the rest has no known cause. That table supplies the V and J calls and clone size; D and trimming were determined from the DNA. The sample has around 100,000 clones on record, around three quarters of them singletons. In total, the top ten clones hold roughly 4.9% of the sample.

Input material: PBMCs. This receptor was obtained from a female donor in good health and CMV-seropositive. Recombination linked TRBV11-2 to TRBJ1-1; no D gene is confidently identified. The sequenced DNA: TGTGCCAGCAGCCCACTAAGCGGGGCTGAAGCTTTCTTT. The translation is CASSPLSGAEAFF.